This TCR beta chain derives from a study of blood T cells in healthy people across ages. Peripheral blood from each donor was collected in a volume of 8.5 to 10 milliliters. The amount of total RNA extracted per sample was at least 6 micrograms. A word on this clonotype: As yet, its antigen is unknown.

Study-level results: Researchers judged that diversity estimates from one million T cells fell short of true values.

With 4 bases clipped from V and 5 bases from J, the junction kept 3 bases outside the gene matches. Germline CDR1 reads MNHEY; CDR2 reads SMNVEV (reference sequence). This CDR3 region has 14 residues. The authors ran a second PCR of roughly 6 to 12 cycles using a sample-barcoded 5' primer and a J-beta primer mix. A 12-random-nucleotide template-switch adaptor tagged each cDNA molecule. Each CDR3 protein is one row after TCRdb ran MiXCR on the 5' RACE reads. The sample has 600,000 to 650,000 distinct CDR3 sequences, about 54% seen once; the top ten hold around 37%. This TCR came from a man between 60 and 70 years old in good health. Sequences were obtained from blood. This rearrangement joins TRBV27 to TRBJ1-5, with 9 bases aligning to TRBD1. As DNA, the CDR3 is TGTGCCAGCAGTTCGGGACAGGGCGATCAGCCCCAGCATTTT. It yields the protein CASSSGQGDQPQHF.